These 28 T cell receptor beta chains came from one sample sequenced in a study of blood T cell repertoires in COVID-19. Here immunoSEQ multiplex PCR was the method, and the copy in TCRdb shows in-frame clones only, minus some. Of around 130,000 clones detected, around nine tenths appear once; the ten largest clones hold about 2%. The specimen was peripheral blood. These receptors were collected from a man between 65 and 85 years old with active COVID-19.

This chain links TRBV29-1 with TRBJ2-7; unclear D gene. Trimming took off 0 bases at V and 1 base at J, with 7 bases between the two ends. The CDR3 has 13 amino acids. Germline CDR1 and CDR2: SQVTM and ANQGSEA. The DNA for the CDR3 is TGCAGCGTTGAAGATGGCGGATCCTACGAGCAGTACTTC. This translates into CSVEDGGSYEQYF.

This clone was picked up one time. The chain carries TRBV24-1 and TRBJ2-1; D ambiguous. The CDR3 covers 15 residues. Germline V lookup: CDR1 KGHDR, CDR2 SFDVKD. Trimming stripped 3 bases from V and 4 bases from J, with 12 bases between. CDR3 sequence: CATSDPAADYNEQFF. The CDR3 nucleotides are TGTGCCACCAGTGATCCTGCCGCGGATTACAATGAGCAGTTCTTC.

The chain combines TRBV28 with TRBJ1-1; 7 bases agree with TRBD1. Germline values: CDR1 MDHEN, CDR2 SYDVKM. The CDR3 extends over 14 amino acids. V lost 4 bases and J lost 3; bases outside the gene matches: 5. Here the CDR3 reads CASSSTGLDTEAFF. Written as DNA, the CDR3 is TGTGCCAGCAGTTCGACAGGGTTGGACACTGAAGCTTTCTTT.

The V gene is TRBV18, the J gene TRBJ2-7; D is ambiguous. CDR1 KGHSH and CDR2 LQKENI come from the germline V gene. The CDR3 has 14 residues. Trimming removed 1 base at V and 0 bases at J, with 7 bases between. CDR3 sequence reads: CASSPLTSSYEQYF. CDR3 DNA: TGTGCCAGCTCACCACTGACAAGCTCCTACGAGCAGTACTTC.

CDR3 DNA sequence: TGTGCCAGCAGCCAGTGGACGAGGACAGGGGACACCGGGGAGCTGTTTTTT. It translates to CASSQWTRTGDTGELFF. This chain connects TRBV3-1 (or the pseudogene TRBV3-2) to TRBJ2-2; TRBD1 aligns across 9 bases. The CDR3 extends over 17 amino acids. Trimming cost V 3 bases and J 3 bases; bases outside gene matches: 8. Germline V gene sequence: CDR1 LGHDT, CDR2 YNNKEL (reference sequence).

This clone was counted once. As DNA, the CDR3 is TGTGCCAGCAGACGATTACTAGCGGGAGAGGTAGAGACCCAGTACTTC. Translating it yields CASRRLLAGEVETQYF. This rearrangement joins TRBV11-2 to TRBJ2-5; 11 bases fit TRBD2. The germline CDR1 and CDR2 sequences are SGHAT and FQNNGV. V lost 6 bases and J lost 4; bases outside the gene matches: 10. There are 16 residues in the CDR3.

This clone was detected a few times. This rearrangement joins TRBV27 to TRBJ1-6; unclear D gene. The germline V and J ends were trimmed by 5 bases and 8 bases, with 10 bases remaining between them. Germline values: CDR1 MNHEY, CDR2 SMNVEV (reference sequence). This CDR3 has 13 amino acids. The DNA of the CDR3 is TGTGCCAGCAGTGAGAGGGCCCATTCACCCCTCCACTTT. It translates to CASSERAHSPLHF.

CDR3 sequence (DNA): TGTGCCAGCAGTGCGGGATATGAATCACCCCTCCACTTT. Encoded protein: CASSAGYESPLHF. The gene calls are TRBV12-3 or TRBV12-4 and TRBJ1-6; D not resolved. The CDR3 length is 13 residues. The ends were cut back, 5 bases at V and 10 bases at J, with 12 bases in the middle.

The V and J genes are TRBV3-1 (or the pseudogene TRBV3-2) and TRBJ2-1; 11 bases fit TRBD2. Germline V gene data show CDR1 as LGHDT and CDR2 as YNNKEL (reference sequence). J gave up 6 bases and V 3 bases, and 4 bases lay outside the gene matches. This CDR3 spans 15 amino acids. CDR3 amino acids: CASSQGLAAGNEQFF. The CDR3 nucleotides are TGTGCCAGCAGCCAGGGACTAGCGGCGGGCAATGAGCAGTTCTTC.

CDR3: CASSFDRGRGGYTF. The CDR3, as DNA: TGCGCCAGCAGCTTTGATAGGGGGCGAGGTGGCTACACCTTC. V gene TRBV5-1 combines with J gene TRBJ1-2, with TRBD1 matching 7 bases. Germline V CDR1 and CDR2: SGHRS, YFSETQ. The V gene end was trimmed by 2 bases and the J gene end by 7 bases; junction bases not matched to a gene: 8. CDR3 length: 14 residues.

J is TRBJ2-1 and V is TRBV7-2, with D possibly being TRBD2 (6 bases). CDR3 length equals 15 residues. Trimming took 5 bases from V and 7 from J, leaving 18 bases between them. Looked up from germline, CDR1 is SGHTA and CDR2 is FQGNSA. CDR3 in DNA: TGTGCCAGCAGCATTAATAAATTACGGGGGAATGAGCAGTTCTTC. It is translated as CASSINKLRGNEQFF.

The gene calls are TRBV19 and TRBJ1-1; 9 bases agree with TRBD1. V shed 4 bases, J shed 4 bases, and the junction held 7 bases outside the gene matches. The CDR3 totals 15 residues. Germline CDR1 is LNHDA and CDR2 is SQIVND (reference sequence). CDR3 region: CASSTVGGQGTEAFF. The CDR3 coding sequence is TGTGCCAGTAGTACGGTAGGGGGACAGGGCACTGAAGCTTTCTTT.

The V gene is TRBV9, the J gene TRBJ2-3; D is undetermined. With 1 base removed from V and 0 bases from J, the gap between germline ends came to 9 bases. The germline gives CDR1 SGDLS, CDR2 YYNGEE. This CDR3 has 15 amino acids. DNA for the CDR3: TGTGCCAGCAGCGTACAAGAAACTAGCACAGATACGCAGTATTTT. As protein: CASSVQETSTDTQYF.

V gene TRBV28 combines with J gene TRBJ1-4, with D possibly being TRBD1 (5 bases). V was trimmed by 5 bases and J by 11 bases, leaving 24 bases between them. The CDR3 has 16 amino acids. Germline V CDR1 and CDR2: MDHEN, SYDVKM. CDR3 bases: TGTGCCAGCAGTCTTCTTCTAACAGGCGGGGTGGGGAAACTGTTTTTT. Its translation is CASSLLLTGGVGKLFF.

V gene TRBV3-1 (or the pseudogene TRBV3-2) combines with J gene TRBJ2-3, with 10 bases matching TRBD2. The germline gives CDR1 LGHDT, CDR2 YNNKEL (reference sequence). With 7 bases clipped from V and 2 bases from J, the junction kept 6 bases outside the gene matches. The CDR3 runs 15 residues. The CDR3 spells CASTPGTSDTDTQYF. The DNA of the CDR3 is TGTGCCAGCACCCCAGGGACTAGCGACACAGATACGCAGTATTTT.

The CDR3 nucleotides are TGTGCCAGCGGACTTTTGACGGGAGCTTTCTTT. It encodes CASGLLTGAFF. The chain couples TRBV19 to TRBJ1-1; no definite D call. V was clipped by 9 bases and J by 10 bases, with 15 bases between them. In germline, CDR1 is LNHDA, CDR2 SQIVND (reference sequence). CDR3 length equals 11 residues.

This chain connects TRBV12-3 or TRBV12-4 to TRBJ1-1; no definite D call. The CDR3 contains 13 residues. Trimming pared 3 bases from V and 2 bases from J, leaving 7 bases between. CDR3 sequence (DNA): TGTGCCAGCAGTTTTCGCAGAAACACTGAAGCTTTCTTT. It yields the protein CASSFRRNTEAFF.

The CDR3 nucleotides read TGTGCCAGCAGCGAGCATCCGAACACTGAAGCTTTCTTT. Its protein product is CASSEHPNTEAFF. This rearrangement joins TRBV6-4 to TRBJ1-1; D gene ambiguous. Germline CDR1 reads MRHNA; CDR2 reads SNTAGT. Trimming removed 6 bases from V and 1 base from J, with 9 bases in between. The CDR3 contains 13 residues.

The J gene is TRBJ1-5, the V gene TRBV4-1; D unclear. Germline CDR1 and CDR2: MGHRA and YSYEKL. Trimming removed 0 bases from V and 6 bases from J, with 15 bases in between. The CDR3 covers 16 residues. The CDR3 is CASSQEERRAGQPQHF. CDR3 coding DNA: TGCGCCAGCAGCCAAGAAGAGCGTCGGGCGGGTCAGCCCCAGCATTTT.

Only a few counts were recorded for this clone. The V gene is TRBV27, the J gene TRBJ2-7; 14 nucleotides line up with TRBD2. With V trimmed by 1 base and J by 3 bases, 2 bases remained unmatched. The germline gives CDR1 MNHEY, CDR2 SMNVEV (reference sequence). CDR3 size: 16 residues. CDR3 loop: CASSLWGLAGDYEQYF. For the CDR3, the DNA is TGTGCCAGCAGTTTATGGGGACTAGCGGGGGACTACGAGCAGTACTTC.

V gene TRBV2 combines with J gene TRBJ2-1; D remains unclear. The V and J ends lost 7 bases and 6 bases respectively, with 16 bases between them. This CDR3 spans 14 amino acids. In germline, CDR1 is SNHLY, CDR2 FYNNEI. The CDR3 bases are TGTGCCAGCACCGAGACTTTTAATATCAATGAGCAGTTCTTC. This encodes CASTETFNINEQFF.

V usage is TRBV18 and J usage is TRBJ2-4; D is perhaps TRBD1 (6 bases). The germline V and J ends were trimmed by 2 bases and 5 bases, with 16 bases remaining between them. CDR1 is KGHSH, CDR2 LQKENI, per germline. CDR3 size: 16 residues. The CDR3 is CASSPGAGARENIQYF. The CDR3 DNA reads TGTGCCAGCTCACCAGGTGCAGGGGCGAGGGAAAACATTCAGTACTTC.

V gene TRBV2 combines with J gene TRBJ1-4, with D perhaps matching TRBD1 (5 bases). Germline V gives CDR1 SNHLY, CDR2 FYNNEI. Trimming left V 3 bases short and J 3 bases short, with 8 bases between. This CDR3 comprises 14 residues. Here the CDR3 DNA reads TGTGCCAGCAGTGACAGCAGGGCTAATGAAAAACTGTTTTTT. It encodes CASSDSRANEKLFF.

Concerning this clone itself: This sample also contains other DNA sequences that code for the same CDR3. The chain employs TRBV28 and TRBJ1-2, with TRBD1 as a possible D gene (6 bases). Germline V CDR1 and CDR2: MDHEN, SYDVKM. Trimming shortened V by 2 bases and J by 5 bases, and 6 bases separated the two germline ends. The CDR3 runs to 12 residues. Here the CDR3 DNA reads TGTGCCAGCAGTTTAACAGGGTATGGCTACACCTTC. It specifies CASSLTGYGYTF.

The chain joins TRBV2 to TRBJ2-1; 7 bases align to TRBD1. Trimming at V came to 7 bases and at J to 7 bases, leaving 13 bases not matched to a gene. Germline assignment: CDR1 SNHLY and CDR2 FYNNEI. This CDR3 is built from 15 residues. The CDR3 reads CASNPQGQKGNEQFF. In DNA, the CDR3 is TGTGCCAGCAATCCACAGGGGCAAAAGGGGAATGAGCAGTTCTTC.

This clone has only one observation. The chain has TRBV28 and TRBJ2-5, with 8 bases identical to TRBD1. CDR1 is MDHEN and CDR2 is SYDVKM in the germline V gene. The V segment lost 6 bases and the J segment 4 bases; nucleotides outside the gene matches: 7. The CDR3 extends over 14 amino acids. The CDR3 reads CASRWTGQPETQYF. CDR3 bases: TGTGCCAGCAGATGGACAGGGCAGCCAGAGACCCAGTACTTC.

The chain recombines TRBV30 with TRBJ2-1; TRBD2 agrees at 12 bases. The ends lost 6 bases at V and 5 bases at J; junction bases unmatched: 11. The germline V gene encodes CDR1 GTSNPN and CDR2 SVGIG (reference sequence). The CDR3 sequence is 16 residues long. The CDR3 nucleotides are TGTGCCTGCCTGGGACTAGCGGGCGCCCCTGACAATGAGCAGTTCTTC. It yields the protein CACLGLAGAPDNEQFF.

The rearrangement joins TRBV5-4 to TRBJ2-7; 7 positions agree with TRBD2. The CDR3 loop spans 13 amino acids. V trimming: 0 bases; J trimming: 3 bases; junction bases outside the gene matches: 0. The germline gives CDR1 SGHNT, CDR2 YYREEE (reference sequence). In DNA, the CDR3 is TGTGCCAGCAGCTTGGCTAGCGGCTACGAGCAGTACTTC. The encoded protein is CASSLASGYEQYF.